This T cell receptor (beta chain) emerged from a study of blood T cell repertoires in COVID-19. Study in general: The cDNA or gDNA used as material had been derived from T cells, B-cell-depleted T cells, or PBMCs.

Source study methods: Nucleated cell number was recorded as an estimate derived from reference gene primer amplification. Sequencing was performed with immunoSEQ multiplex PCR; in TCRdb, only in-frame clones are kept and a portion is missing. The V and J calls and clone size come from that table; D and trimming were worked out from the DNA. The repertoire consists of tens of thousands of clones, with 75% to 90% occurring once and the leading ten covering roughly an eighth. CDR1 is GTSNPN, CDR2 SVGIG, per germline (reference sequence). Trimming took 5 bases from V and 7 from J; bases not matched to a gene: 3. The CDR3 is 12 amino acids.

Sequenced material: peripheral blood. The rearrangement links TRBV30 to TRBJ1-4; TRBD1 agrees at 8 bases. The origin of this receptor is an older woman with active COVID-19. CDR3 coding DNA: TGTGCCTGGGAACAGGGGGGTGAAAAACTGTTTTTT. Residues: CAWEQGGEKLFF.